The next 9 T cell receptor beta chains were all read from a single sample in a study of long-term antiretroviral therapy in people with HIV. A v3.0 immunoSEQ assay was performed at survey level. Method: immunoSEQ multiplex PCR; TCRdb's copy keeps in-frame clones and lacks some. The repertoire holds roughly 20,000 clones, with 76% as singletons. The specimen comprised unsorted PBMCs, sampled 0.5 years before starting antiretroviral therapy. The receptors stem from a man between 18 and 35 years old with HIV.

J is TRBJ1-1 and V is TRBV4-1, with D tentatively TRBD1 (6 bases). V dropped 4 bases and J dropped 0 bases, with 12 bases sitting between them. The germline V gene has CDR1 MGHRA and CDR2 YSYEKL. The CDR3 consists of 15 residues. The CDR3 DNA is TGCGCCAGCAGCCCTTACAGGGATTTGAACACTGAAGCTTTCTTT. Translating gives CASSPYRDLNTEAFF.

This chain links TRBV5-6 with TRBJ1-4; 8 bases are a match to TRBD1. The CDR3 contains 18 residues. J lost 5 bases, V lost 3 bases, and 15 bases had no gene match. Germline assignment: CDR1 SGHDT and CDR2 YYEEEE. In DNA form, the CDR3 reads TGTGCCAGCAGCTCTCTCCTCCCCTCGGACAGGGTAAATGAAAAACTGTTTTTT. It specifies CASSSLLPSDRVNEKLFF.

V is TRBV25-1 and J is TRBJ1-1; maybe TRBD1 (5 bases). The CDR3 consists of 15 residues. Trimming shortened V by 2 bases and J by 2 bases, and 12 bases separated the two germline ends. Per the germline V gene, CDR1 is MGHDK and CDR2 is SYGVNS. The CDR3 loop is CASSEQRGVNTEAFF. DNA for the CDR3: TGTGCCAGCAGTGAACAAAGGGGCGTTAACACTGAAGCTTTCTTT.

The CDR3 protein is CASSSLTSGRRNEQYF. CDR3 DNA sequence: TGTGCCAGCAGTTCCCTGACTAGCGGGAGGAGAAACGAGCAGTACTTC. The chain is built from TRBV28 and TRBJ2-7, with TRBD2 matching 13 bases. After removal of 4 bases from V and 5 bases from J, the junction contained 8 bases not matched to a gene. Germline-derived CDR1 and CDR2 are MDHEN and SYDVKM. The CDR3 loop spans 16 amino acids. Full variable domain (remainder filled in from reference TRBV28 and TRBJ2-7): DVKVTQSSRYLVKRTGEKVFLECVQDMDHENMFWYRQDPGLGLRLIYFSYDVKMKEKGDIPEGYSVSREKKERFSLILESASTNQTSMYLCASSSLTSGRRNEQYFGPGTRLTVT.

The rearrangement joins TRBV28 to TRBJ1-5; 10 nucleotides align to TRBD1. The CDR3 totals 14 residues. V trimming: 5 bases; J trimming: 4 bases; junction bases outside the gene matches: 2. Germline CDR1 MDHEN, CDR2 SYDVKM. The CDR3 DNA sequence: TGTGCCAGCAGTGAGGGACAGGGGAATCAGCCCCAGCATTTT. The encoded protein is CASSEGQGNQPQHF.

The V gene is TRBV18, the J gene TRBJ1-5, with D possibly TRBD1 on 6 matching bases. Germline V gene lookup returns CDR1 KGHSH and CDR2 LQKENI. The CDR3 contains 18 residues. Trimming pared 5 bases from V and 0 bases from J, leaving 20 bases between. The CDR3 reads CASSSTGYLRVSNQPQHF. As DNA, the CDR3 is TGTGCCAGCTCAAGTACAGGGTACCTTAGGGTTAGCAATCAGCCCCAGCATTTT.

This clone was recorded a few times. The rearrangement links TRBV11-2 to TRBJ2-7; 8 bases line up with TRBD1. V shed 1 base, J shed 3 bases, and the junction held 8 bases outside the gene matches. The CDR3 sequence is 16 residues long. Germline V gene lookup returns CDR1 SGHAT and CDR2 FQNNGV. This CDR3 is CASSLGRDRGGYEQYF. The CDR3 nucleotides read TGTGCCAGCAGCTTAGGACGAGACAGGGGAGGCTACGAGCAGTACTTC.

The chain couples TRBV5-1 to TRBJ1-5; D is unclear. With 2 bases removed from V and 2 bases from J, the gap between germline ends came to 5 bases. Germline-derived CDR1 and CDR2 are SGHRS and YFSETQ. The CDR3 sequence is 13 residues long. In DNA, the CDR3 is TGCGCCAGCAGCTTTCGGGGCAATCAGCCCCAGCATTTT. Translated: CASSFRGNQPQHF.

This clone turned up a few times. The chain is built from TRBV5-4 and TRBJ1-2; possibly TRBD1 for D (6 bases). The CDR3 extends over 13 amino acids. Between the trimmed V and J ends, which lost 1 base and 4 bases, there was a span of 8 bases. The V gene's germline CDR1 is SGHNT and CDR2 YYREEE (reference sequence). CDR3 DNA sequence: TGTGCCAGCAGCTTGCCGACAGGCTATGGCTACACCTTC. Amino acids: CASSLPTGYGYTF.